Presented here are 9 T cell receptor beta chains from one specimen sequenced in a study of blood T cells in healthy people across ages. For the second PCR, which ran for 7 to 11 cycles, a sample-barcoded 5' primer and a J-beta primer mix were used. TCRdb called the 5' RACE reads again in MiXCR, with one record for every CDR3 protein. This table holds about 1.8 million distinct CDR3 sequences, around half found once. Sequencing was carried out using blood. The receptors shown here come from a middle-aged woman in good health.

This clonotype was seen repeatedly, ten times or more. The chain couples TRBV20-1 to TRBJ2-7; D uncertain. Near its end, the DNA agrees better with TRBJ2-5, so the J call may be wrong. The CDR3 is 12 amino acids. Germline-derived CDR1 and CDR2 are DFQATT and SNEGSKA (reference sequence). This CDR3 is CSARQLGETQYF. CDR3 sequence (DNA): TGCAGTGCGCGTCAATTGGGGGAGACCCAGTACTTC.

The chain links TRBV7-2 to TRBJ2-5; TRBD2 aligns across 9 bases. The CDR3 is 16 amino acids. V was clipped by 4 bases and J by 11 bases; unmatched bases: 17. Germline CDR1 reads SGHTA; CDR2 reads FQGNSA. The CDR3: CASSSSRRGGAKEQYF. CDR3 nucleotides: TGTGCCAGCAGCTCCTCGAGGCGCGGGGGGGCGAAGGAGCAGTACTTC.

This rearrangement joins TRBV29-1 to TRBJ2-7; TRBD1 might be the D (6 bases). The assigned J gene may be wrong: the sequence end matches TRBJ2-5 better. Per the germline V gene, CDR1 is SQVTM and CDR2 is ANQGSEA. This CDR3 has 15 amino acids. Here the CDR3 reads CSVEGPAGVRGTQYF. The CDR3 DNA reads as TGCAGCGTTGAAGGACCGGCAGGGGTTCGGGGGACCCAGTACTTC.

The CDR3 protein is CASSLTGPLHF. The CDR3 DNA reads TGTGCCAGCAGTTTAACGGGACCCCTCCACTTT. V and J are TRBV12-3 or TRBV12-4 and TRBJ1-6, with unresolved D. The CDR3 length is 11 residues. Trimming cost V 2 bases and J 12 bases, with 5 bases left between them.

To note about this clonotype: Relative to the germline gene, one junction end is altered; a read error may explain this. The rearrangement joins TRBV7-9 to TRBJ2-5; D is unresolved. Per germline, CDR1 SEHNR and CDR2 FQNEAQ (reference sequence). CDR3 length: 13 residues. For the CDR3, the DNA is TGTACCAGCAGTCCGCCGGGCCAAGAGACCCAGTACTTC. Encoded protein: CTSSPPGQETQYF.

This clonotype showed up just a few times. This chain links TRBV7-8 with TRBJ1-4; no clear D gene. CDR1 and CDR2 (germline): SGHVS, FQNEAQ. V dropped 3 bases and J dropped 5 bases, with 13 bases sitting between them. This CDR3 contains 15 residues. CDR3 coding DNA: TGTGCCAGCAGCTTGCTAACAGTCCGGAATGAAAAACTGTTTTTT. This encodes CASSLLTVRNEKLFF.

The CDR3 reads CSASRQGPRTDTQYF. The CDR3 nucleotides are TGCAGTGCTAGTCGACAGGGGCCCCGAACAGATACGCAGTATTTT. The V and J genes are TRBV20-1 and TRBJ2-3; 8 nucleotides line up with TRBD1. The germline V gene encodes CDR1 DFQATT and CDR2 SNEGSKA (reference sequence). The CDR3 spans 15 residues. The trim removed 3 bases at V and 3 bases at J, leaving 8 bases unmatched.

This clonotype was seen a single time. The gene calls are TRBV27 and TRBJ2-5, with D perhaps matching TRBD1 (5 bases). The CDR3 is 14 residues long. V was shortened by 3 bases and J by 11 bases, with 19 bases between the two germline ends. The germline CDR1 and CDR2 sequences are MNHEY and SMNVEV (reference sequence). DNA for the CDR3: TGTGCCAGCAGTTTGTACGAAACAGGTTTGGAGCAGTACTTC. It encodes CASSLYETGLEQYF.

The rearrangement joins TRBV2 to TRBJ1-1, with D possibly TRBD1 on 5 matching bases. The germline CDR1 and CDR2 sequences are SNHLY and FYNNEI. Trimming shortened V by 0 bases and J by 1 base, and 6 bases separated the two germline ends. This CDR3 contains 14 residues. CDR3 bases: TGTGCCAGCAGTGAAGCGACAGCGAACACTGAAGCTTTCTTT. The encoded protein is CASSEATANTEAFF. Supplemented by reference TRBV2 and TRBJ1-1, the full variable domain reads EPEVTQTPSHQVTQMGQEVILRCVPISNHLYFYWYRQILGQKVEFLVSFYNNEISEKSEIFDDQFSVERPDGSNFTLKIRSTKLEDSAMYFCASSEATANTEAFFGQGTRLTVV.